This paragraph reports one TCR beta chain. Its antigen is currently not known. Qualities for individual bases were not recorded, and no much larger clone is one base off. The cohort was made up of approximately 670 healthy bone marrow donors. At the time of sampling, every cohort member was nominally healthy, though immune exposures that went unrecorded were likely present. The donor tested CMV seronegative, placing the donor among the 350 to 400 seronegative members of the cohort. A peripheral blood sample was collected from each donor, and TCR beta sequencing was performed on peripheral blood mononuclear cells. The Qiagen DNeasy Blood Extraction Kit was used to extract genomic DNA from the blood cell samples. These data belong to a study of cytomegalovirus exposure and HLA in healthy donors (dated by TCRdb to between 2016 and 2019). Study-level background: An earlier analysis of approximately 640 of the donors reported more than 250 Gb of sequence data and some 100 million unique TCR beta sequences from 150 million to 200 million T cells. Approximately 310 gigabases of sequencing data and around 85 million unique TCR sequences made up an early release that covered approximately 620 HLA-typed donors. Of the roughly 410 genotyped donors, less than 85% were placed in the genetic ancestry cluster associated with self-reported Caucasian donors. The study aimed to test whether cataloging public T cell receptors could reveal signatures of past pathogen exposure. The study profiled the T cell repertoires of 500 to 800 subjects by immunosequencing and related them to cytomegalovirus serostatus. Along with the approximately 700-subject first cohort, a separate validation cohort of over a hundred different subjects was used. High-throughput TCR immunosequencing, statistical association of individual TCRs with disease status, and machine learning were combined to predict cytomegalovirus infection status. A later analysis re-analyzed previously published TCR beta repertoires from 666 donors and added high-resolution HLA genotyping to study TCR occurrence patterns. Rather than drawing on any new phenotypic data, the later analysis identified candidate immune exposures from TCR beta sequences and the way those sequences occurred across donors. An earlier analysis of 587 of the donors applied high-throughput TCR beta sequencing to assess whether each TCR beta V gene segment acted as functional or pseudogenic. Donor age, sex, ethnicity and CMV serostatus were collected together with the repertoire data. A later genetic analysis used genome-wide SNP genotypes for about 65% of the roughly 670 donors, treating that subset as a discovery cohort. Every repertoire in the discovery cohort had been generated on one and the same sequencing platform. Both class I and class II loci were covered by HLA typing, at four-digit resolution. Typing coverage differed by locus: A, B, C, DRB1 and DQB1 were typed in roughly 629-630 donors, DQA1 in about 500, DPA1 in some 610, and DPB1 in just under 490. A few DR-DQ haplotypes were treated as single units for association and clustering because of strong linkage in the cohort. Across some 400 genotyped donors of the cohort, an average of about 240,000 unique TCR beta nucleotide sequences per donor were sequenced, and 15% to 20% of those sequences were non-productive. What the research found in general, with its limitations: In a later analysis, HLA-associated TCR beta chains showed more clonal expansion and lower generation probabilities than non-associated chains that were equally common. A further reported finding was that TCR beta sequences accurately predicted the HLA-A and HLA-B alleles for most subjects in the first cohort. Fewer than 20 rarely observed V segments, including chromosome 9 orphons, were excluded from the earlier analysis of several hundred of the donors because counts were too low. In a later genetic analysis, fewer N-insertions in productive TCRs were reported among donors in an Asian-associated ancestry cluster than the 666-donor mean. A cluster of highly shared sequence variants was judged likely to represent a technical artifact of the sequencing pipeline. Cytomegalovirus status was reported to be diagnosed by the classifier with high specificity and sensitivity in both the original and validation cohorts. CMV serostatus was the only immune exposure information available for the cohort. According to a later analysis, most CMV-associated TCR beta chains appeared to be HLA-restricted, and the HLA associations seemed to be driven largely by CMV exposure. In a later genetic analysis, a missense DCLRE1C variant was associated with V-gene and J-gene trimming of TCR beta chains, and the association was replicated in an independent cohort. Correlated functional status among segregating V segments might reflect linkage disequilibrium, but an unknown experimental factor could not be ruled out. It was suggested by the authors that the approach could potentially be generalized to other disease states and immunological phenotypes. Presence/absence analyses assumed roughly uniform sequencing depth across donors, an assumption that may not hold. In a later analysis, the rate of TCR association differed among HLA loci, with DRB1 alleles having the most associated TCRs and HLA-C alleles having the fewest. Because some donors lacked HLA typing at each locus, the association tests relied only on the typed subset. Only TCR beta chains were sequenced in this cohort, and the absence of alpha or paired-chain data limited detectable features. Assigning TCR associations to individual alleles was difficult when HLA alleles, especially DR and DQ, strongly co-occurred. Across donors, most TCR sequences were observed very rarely, whereas some public TCRs were present in many individuals. In an earlier analysis of roughly 500 of the donors, most TCR beta V segments appeared in productive rearrangements about 87% or about 30% of the time, broadly matching IMGT annotations. A few of the identified cytomegalovirus-associated TCR beta chains were confirmed in vitro to be specific for cytomegalovirus antigens. Specific HLA alleles were associated with over 15,000 TCR beta sequences at a false discovery rate of 0.05 in a later analysis. Several of the top co-occurrence clusters appeared to be linked to parvovirus B19, influenza, CMV and Epstein-Barr virus, according to a later analysis. Some IMGT-functional V segments, including TRBV6-2 and TRBV6-3, could not be distinguished by the 87-base-pair reads and were therefore excluded. A total of 150 to 200 TCR beta chains were listed by the study as associated with cytomegalovirus.

V sheds 0 bases and J sheds 2 bases, leaving 7 bases between their ends. According to the germline V gene, CDR1 reads LGHNA and CDR2 reads YNFKEQ. The CDR3 goes from the cysteine to the phenylalanine over 14 residues. The DNA shown is the 42-base CDR3, in frame from base 1. Library preparation was by the immunoSEQ multiplex PCR assay. The multiplex PCR relied on a mix of 60 forward primers for TCR Vbeta segments and 13 reverse primers for TCR Jbeta segments. A multiplex PCR assay on genomic DNA amplified the CDR3 region of rearranged TCR beta genes. Amplified TCR beta libraries were sequenced as 87-base-pair reads on the Illumina HiSeq System. The original pipeline was this. In a later analysis, around 80 million unique TCR beta chains were counted across the 690 or so repertoires, and roughly 9.9 million of these chains were shared by at least two donors. A nearest-neighbor algorithm error-corrected the raw reads and collapsed the reads into unique sequences, merging closely related sequences to remove PCR and sequencing errors. Alignment of CDR3 sequences to IMGT reference sequences was used to assign V, D and J gene segments. For a sequence to be retained, a match of at least six nucleotides to both a V gene segment and a J gene segment was required. Rearrangements were classified as productive when the CDR3 lacked stop codons and remained in frame with V and J, and all other rearrangements were classified as non-productive. Following IMGT convention, CDR3 was defined as the stretch from the second conserved V-encoded cysteine to the conserved J-encoded phenylalanine. The earlier analysis of 500 to 650 of the donors excluded any sequence lacking an unambiguous match to a single V gene segment. In an earlier analysis of 587 of the donors, a V segment was called functional when productive rearrangements were above 56.7%, and segregating when the standard deviation between donors exceeded 5%. A statistical classification framework was built for diagnosing cytomegalovirus status from the catalog of TCR beta chain sequences. V and J gene assignment, in a later analysis, came from comparing TCR nucleotide sequences with IMGT/GENE-DB human TR gene sequences. In a later analysis, CDR3 sequences and most-parsimonious VDJ recombination scenarios were assigned using the TCRdist pipeline. In a later analysis, each TCR beta chain was defined by its CDR3 amino acid sequence together with its V-gene family, and reads lacking a unique V-gene family were excluded. In a later analysis, approximately 640 highly shared, low-generation-probability nucleotide sequences were removed to address suspected cross-contamination and a sequencing artifact. In a later analysis, a clonal expansion index for each public chain was calculated from normalized within-repertoire ranks of inferred template counts. A later analysis computed generation probabilities with a VDJ recombination model fitted to out-of-frame rearrangements, and checked the results against IGoR. In a later analysis, TCR-TCR, TCR-HLA and TCR-CMV co-occurrence was scored with hypergeometric tests, and a repertoire-size bias correction was applied to TCR pairs. A later analysis estimated false discovery rates by permuting HLA or CMV assignments 20 times. A later analysis grouped co-occurring TCRs with DBSCAN, adding TCRdist sequence similarity when clustering within HLA-allele-positive subsets. Repertoires with fewer than 30,000 or more than 120,000 public chains, plus five repertoires with anomalous nucleotide sharing, were excluded from co-occurrence clustering. In TCRdb, the immuneACCESS table is reduced to in-frame sequences with V and J assigned. These tables do not hold every clone; where another copy was compared, an unresolved V gene accounts for under half, and the others remain unexplained. V, J and clone size derive from that table, while D and trimming were established from the DNA sequence. The sample contains under 150,000 clones, approximately 71% of them found a single time. The ten largest account for 4.5% to 6% of the sample.

This receptor was obtained from a woman aged 50 to 65 in good health and CMV-seronegative. Sequenced sample: PBMCs. This receptor chain uses TRBV4-2 and TRBJ1-1; no D segment can be confidently identified. This receptor has the CDR3 CASSQDNSNTEAFF. The nucleotides are TGTGCCAGCAGCCAAGACAACAGCAACACTGAAGCTTTCTTT.